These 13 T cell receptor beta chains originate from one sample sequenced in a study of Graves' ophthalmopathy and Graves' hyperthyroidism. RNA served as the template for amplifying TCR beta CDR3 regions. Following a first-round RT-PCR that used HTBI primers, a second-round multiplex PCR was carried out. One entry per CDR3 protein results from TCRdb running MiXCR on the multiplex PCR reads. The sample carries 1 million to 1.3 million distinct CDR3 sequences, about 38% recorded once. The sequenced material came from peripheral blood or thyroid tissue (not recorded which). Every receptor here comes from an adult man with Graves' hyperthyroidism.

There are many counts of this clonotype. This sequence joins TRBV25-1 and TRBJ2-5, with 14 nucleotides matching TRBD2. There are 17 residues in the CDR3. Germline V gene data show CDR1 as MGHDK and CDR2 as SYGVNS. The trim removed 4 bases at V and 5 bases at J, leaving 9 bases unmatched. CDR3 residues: CASSGRPGLAGDETQYF. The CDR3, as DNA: TGTGCCAGCAGTGGAAGACCGGGACTAGCGGGAGACGAGACCCAGTACTTC.

The CDR3 sequence: CASSLAEGWTEAFF. CDR3 DNA sequence: TGTGCCAGCAGCTTGGCGGAGGGATGGACTGAAGCTTTCTTT. This rearrangement joins TRBV5-5 to TRBJ1-1; D remains ambiguous. The CDR3 sequence is 14 residues long. Deletions cut 0 bases from V and 5 bases from J, with 11 bases between. The germline gives CDR1 SGHKS, CDR2 YYEKEE (reference sequence).

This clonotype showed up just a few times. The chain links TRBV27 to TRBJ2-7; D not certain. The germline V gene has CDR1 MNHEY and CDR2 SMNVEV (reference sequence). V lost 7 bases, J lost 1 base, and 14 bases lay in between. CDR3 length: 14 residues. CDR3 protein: CASTPRGDSYEQYF. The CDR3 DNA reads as TGTGCCAGCACCCCCCGTGGAGATTCCTACGAGCAGTACTTC.

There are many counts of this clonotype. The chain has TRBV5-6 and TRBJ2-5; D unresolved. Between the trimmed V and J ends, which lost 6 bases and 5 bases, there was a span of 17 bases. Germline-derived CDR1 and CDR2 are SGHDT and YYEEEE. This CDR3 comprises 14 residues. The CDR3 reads CASTPGQAQETQYF. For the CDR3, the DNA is TGTGCCAGCACCCCTGGGCAGGCCCAGGAGACCCAGTACTTC.

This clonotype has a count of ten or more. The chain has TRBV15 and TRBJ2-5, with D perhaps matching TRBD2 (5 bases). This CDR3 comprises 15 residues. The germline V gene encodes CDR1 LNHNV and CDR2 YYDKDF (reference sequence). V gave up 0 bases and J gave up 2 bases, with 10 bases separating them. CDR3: CATSRDGAAQETQYF. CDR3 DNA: TGTGCCACCAGCAGAGATGGAGCGGCACAAGAGACCCAGTACTTC.

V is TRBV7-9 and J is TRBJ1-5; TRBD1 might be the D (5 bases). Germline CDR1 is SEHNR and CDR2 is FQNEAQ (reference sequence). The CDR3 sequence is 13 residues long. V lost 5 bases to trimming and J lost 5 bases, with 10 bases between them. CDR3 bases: TGTGCCAGCAGCCGACAGTTATATCAGCCCCAGCATTTT. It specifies CASSRQLYQPQHF.

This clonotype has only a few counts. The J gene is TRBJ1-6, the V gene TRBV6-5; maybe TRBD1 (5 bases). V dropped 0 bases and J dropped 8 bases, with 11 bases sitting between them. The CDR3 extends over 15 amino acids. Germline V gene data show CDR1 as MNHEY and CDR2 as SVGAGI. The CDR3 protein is CASSYSQVSHSPLHF. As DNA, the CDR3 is TGTGCCAGCAGTTACTCACAGGTGTCGCATTCACCCCTCCACTTT.

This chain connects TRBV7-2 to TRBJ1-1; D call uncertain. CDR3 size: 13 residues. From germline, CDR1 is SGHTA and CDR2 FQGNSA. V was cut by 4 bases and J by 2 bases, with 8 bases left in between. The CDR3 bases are TGTGCCAGCAGCTGCGTCACAAACACTGAAGCTTTCTTT. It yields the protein CASSCVTNTEAFF.

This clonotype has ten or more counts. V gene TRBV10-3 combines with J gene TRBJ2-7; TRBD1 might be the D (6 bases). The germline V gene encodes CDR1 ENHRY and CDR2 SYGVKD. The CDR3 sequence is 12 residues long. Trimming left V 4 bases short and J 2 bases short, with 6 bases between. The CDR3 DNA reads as TGTGCCATCAGTGGACAGGCCTACGAGCAGTACTTC. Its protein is CAISGQAYEQYF.

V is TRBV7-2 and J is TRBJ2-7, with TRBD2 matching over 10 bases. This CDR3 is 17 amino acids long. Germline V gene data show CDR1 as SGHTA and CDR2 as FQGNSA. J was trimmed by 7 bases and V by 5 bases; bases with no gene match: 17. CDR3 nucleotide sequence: TGTGCCAGCAGCCCACGGGGAGCTAGCGGGGGATATCAAGAGCAGTACTTC. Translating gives CASSPRGASGGYQEQYF.

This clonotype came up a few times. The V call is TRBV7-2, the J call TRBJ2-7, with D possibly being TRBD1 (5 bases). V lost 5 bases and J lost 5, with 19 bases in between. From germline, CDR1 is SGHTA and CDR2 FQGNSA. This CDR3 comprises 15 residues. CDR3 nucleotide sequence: TGTGCCAGCAGCCAAGATTGGCAGGGCGAACACGAGCAGTACTTC. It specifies CASSQDWQGEHEQYF.

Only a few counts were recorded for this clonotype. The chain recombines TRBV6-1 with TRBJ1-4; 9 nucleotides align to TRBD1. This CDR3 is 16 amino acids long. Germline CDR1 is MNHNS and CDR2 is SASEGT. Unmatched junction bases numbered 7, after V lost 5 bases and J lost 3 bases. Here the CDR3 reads CASSKLQGASNEKLFF. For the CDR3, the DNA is TGTGCCAGCAGTAAATTACAGGGGGCCTCTAATGAAAAACTGTTTTTT.

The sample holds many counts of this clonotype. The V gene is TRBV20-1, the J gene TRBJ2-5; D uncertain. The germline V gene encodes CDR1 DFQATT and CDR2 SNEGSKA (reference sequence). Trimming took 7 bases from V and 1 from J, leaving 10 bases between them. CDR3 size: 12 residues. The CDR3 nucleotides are TGCAGTGGCTCCGGGCCCCAAGAGACCCAGTACTTC. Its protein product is CSGSGPQETQYF.